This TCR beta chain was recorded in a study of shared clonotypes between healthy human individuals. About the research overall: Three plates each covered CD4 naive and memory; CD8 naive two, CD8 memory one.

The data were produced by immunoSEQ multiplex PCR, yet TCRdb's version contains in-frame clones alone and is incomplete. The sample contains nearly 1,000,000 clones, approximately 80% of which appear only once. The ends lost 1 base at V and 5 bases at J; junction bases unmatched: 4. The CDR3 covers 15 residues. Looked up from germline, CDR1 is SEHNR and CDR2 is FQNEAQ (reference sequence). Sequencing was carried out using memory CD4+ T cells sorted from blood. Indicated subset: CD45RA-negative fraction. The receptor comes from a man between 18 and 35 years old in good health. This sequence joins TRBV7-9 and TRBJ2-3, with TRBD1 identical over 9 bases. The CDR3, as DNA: TGTGCCAGCAGCTTAGGGGACAGGGTGGGAGATACGCAGTATTTT. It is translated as CASSLGDRVGDTQYF.